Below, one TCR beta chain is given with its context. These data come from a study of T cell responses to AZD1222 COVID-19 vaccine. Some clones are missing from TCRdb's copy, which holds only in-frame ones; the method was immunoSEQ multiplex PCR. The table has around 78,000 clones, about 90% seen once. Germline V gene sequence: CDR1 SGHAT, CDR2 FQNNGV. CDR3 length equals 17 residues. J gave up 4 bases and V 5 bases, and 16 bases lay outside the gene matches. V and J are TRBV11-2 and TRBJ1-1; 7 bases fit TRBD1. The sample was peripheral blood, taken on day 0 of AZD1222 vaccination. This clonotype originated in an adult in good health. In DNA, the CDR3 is TGTGCCAGCAGCACCTCCCCCAGGGGGTTTAGGGGCACTGAAGCTTTCTTT. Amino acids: CASSTSPRGFRGTEAFF.